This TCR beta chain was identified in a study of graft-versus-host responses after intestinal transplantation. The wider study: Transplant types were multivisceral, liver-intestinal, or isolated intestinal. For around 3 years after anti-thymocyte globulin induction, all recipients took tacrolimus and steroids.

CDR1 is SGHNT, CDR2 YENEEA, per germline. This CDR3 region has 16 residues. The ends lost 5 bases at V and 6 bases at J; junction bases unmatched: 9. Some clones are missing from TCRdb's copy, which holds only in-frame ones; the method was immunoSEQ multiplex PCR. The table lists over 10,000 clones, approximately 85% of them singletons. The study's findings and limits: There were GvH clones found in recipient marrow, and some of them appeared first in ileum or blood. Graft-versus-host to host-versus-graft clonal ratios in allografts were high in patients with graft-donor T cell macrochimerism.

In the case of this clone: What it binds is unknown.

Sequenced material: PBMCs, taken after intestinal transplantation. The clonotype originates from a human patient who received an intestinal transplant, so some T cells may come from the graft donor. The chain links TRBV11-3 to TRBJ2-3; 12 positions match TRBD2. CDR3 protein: CASSLRTSGMGDTQYF. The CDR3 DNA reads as TGTGCCAGCAGCCTACGGACTAGCGGGATGGGTGATACGCAGTATTTT.